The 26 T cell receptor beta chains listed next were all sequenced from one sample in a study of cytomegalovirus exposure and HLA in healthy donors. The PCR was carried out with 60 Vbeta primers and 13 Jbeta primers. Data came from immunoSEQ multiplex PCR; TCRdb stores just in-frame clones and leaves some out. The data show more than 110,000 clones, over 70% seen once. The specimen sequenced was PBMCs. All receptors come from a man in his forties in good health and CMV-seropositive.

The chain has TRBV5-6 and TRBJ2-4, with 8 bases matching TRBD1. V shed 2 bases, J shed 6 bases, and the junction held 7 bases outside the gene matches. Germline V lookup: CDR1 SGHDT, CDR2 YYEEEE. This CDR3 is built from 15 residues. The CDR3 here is CASSFGQGAGNIQYF. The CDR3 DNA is TGTGCCAGCAGCTTTGGGCAGGGGGCGGGAAACATTCAGTACTTC.

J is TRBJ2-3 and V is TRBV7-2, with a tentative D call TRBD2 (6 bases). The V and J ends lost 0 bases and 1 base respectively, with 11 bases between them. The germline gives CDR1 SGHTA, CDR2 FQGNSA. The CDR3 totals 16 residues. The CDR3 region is CASSLAGPSGTDTQYF. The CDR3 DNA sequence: TGTGCCAGCAGCTTAGCGGGGCCTAGCGGCACAGATACGCAGTATTTT.

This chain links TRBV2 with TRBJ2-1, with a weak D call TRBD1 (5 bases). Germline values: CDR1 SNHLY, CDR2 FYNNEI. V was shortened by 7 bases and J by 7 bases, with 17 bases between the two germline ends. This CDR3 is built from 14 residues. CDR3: CASNWQGPRNEQFF. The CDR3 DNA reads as TGTGCCAGCAATTGGCAGGGTCCCAGGAATGAGCAGTTCTTC.

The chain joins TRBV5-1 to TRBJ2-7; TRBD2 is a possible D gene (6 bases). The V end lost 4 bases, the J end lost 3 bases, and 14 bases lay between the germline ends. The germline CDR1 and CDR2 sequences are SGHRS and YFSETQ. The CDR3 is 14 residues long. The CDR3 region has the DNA TGCGCCAGCAGCATTACGGGGGAAGTCTACGAGCAGTACTTC. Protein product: CASSITGEVYEQYF.

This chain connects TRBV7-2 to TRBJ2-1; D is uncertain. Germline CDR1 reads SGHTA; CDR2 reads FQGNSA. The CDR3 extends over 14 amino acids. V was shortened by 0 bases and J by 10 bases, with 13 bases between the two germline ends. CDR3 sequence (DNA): TGTGCCAGCAGCTTAGCGCGCTCAACGCTAGAGCAGTTCTTC. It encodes CASSLARSTLEQFF.

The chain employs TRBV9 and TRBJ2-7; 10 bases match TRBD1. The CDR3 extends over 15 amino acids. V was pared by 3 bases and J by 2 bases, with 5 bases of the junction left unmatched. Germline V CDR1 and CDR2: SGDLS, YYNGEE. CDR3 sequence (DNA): TGTGCCAGCAGCGCCCCGGGACAGGGGACCTACGAGCAGTACTTC. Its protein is CASSAPGQGTYEQYF.

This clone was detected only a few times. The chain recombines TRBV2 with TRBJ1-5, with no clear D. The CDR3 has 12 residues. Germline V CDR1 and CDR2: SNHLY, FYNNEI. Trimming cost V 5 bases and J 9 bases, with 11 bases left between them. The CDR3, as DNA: TGTGCCAGCAGTACTCCCGTCCCGCCCCAGCATTTT. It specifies CASSTPVPPQHF.

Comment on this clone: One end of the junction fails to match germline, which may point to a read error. The CDR3, as DNA: TGTGCCTGGCTAACTAGCAAAGAGCTCTTC. Its protein product is CAWLTSKELF. This chain links TRBV30 with TRBJ2-1; D is perhaps TRBD2 (6 bases). CDR3 length: 10 residues. Germline CDR1 GTSNPN, CDR2 SVGIG (reference sequence).

CDR3 sequence: CASSRGLAGGQETQYF. DNA for the CDR3: TGTGCCAGTAGTAGAGGACTAGCGGGGGGCCAAGAGACCCAGTACTTC. This rearrangement joins TRBV19 to TRBJ2-5; 14 bases are shared with TRBD2. After removal of 4 bases from V and 1 base from J, the junction contained 2 bases not matched to a gene. The CDR3 has 16 amino acids. Germline V gives CDR1 LNHDA, CDR2 SQIVND (reference sequence).

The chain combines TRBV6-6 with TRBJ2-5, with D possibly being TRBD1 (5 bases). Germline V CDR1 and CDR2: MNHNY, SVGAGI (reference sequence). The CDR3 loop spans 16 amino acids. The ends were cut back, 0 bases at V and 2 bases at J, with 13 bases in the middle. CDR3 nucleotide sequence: TGTGCCAGCAGTTACTCGCTCTTAAACAGGCAAGAGACCCAGTACTTC. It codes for CASSYSLLNRQETQYF.

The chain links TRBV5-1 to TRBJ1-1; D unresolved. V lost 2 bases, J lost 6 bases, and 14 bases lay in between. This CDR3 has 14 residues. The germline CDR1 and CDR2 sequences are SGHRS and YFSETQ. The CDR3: CASSFGLQGAEAFF. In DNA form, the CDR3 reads TGCGCCAGCAGCTTTGGACTCCAAGGCGCTGAAGCTTTCTTT.

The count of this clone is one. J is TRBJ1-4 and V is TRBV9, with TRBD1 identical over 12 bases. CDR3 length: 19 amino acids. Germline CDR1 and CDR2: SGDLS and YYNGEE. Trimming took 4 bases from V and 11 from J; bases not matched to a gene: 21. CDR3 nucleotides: TGTGCCAGCAGCCCCTTGACCGGGACAGGGGGCACCACGCCAAGTAAACTGTTTTTT. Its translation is CASSPLTGTGGTTPSKLFF.

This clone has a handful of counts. The CDR3 loop is CASSGGQGPYGYTF. CDR3 coding DNA: TGTGCCAGTAGCGGGGGGCAGGGCCCCTATGGCTACACCTTC. This chain links TRBV19 with TRBJ1-2; perhaps TRBD1 as D (6 bases). Trimming took off 6 bases at V and 4 bases at J, with 15 bases between the two ends. The CDR3 is 14 amino acids. Germline values: CDR1 LNHDA, CDR2 SQIVND (reference sequence).

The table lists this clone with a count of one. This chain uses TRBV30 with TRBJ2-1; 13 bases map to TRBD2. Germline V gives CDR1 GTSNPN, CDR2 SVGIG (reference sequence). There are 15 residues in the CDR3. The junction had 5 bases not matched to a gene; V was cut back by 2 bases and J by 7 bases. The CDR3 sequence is CAWSTGTSGKNEQFF. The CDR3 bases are TGTGCCTGGAGTACCGGGACTAGCGGGAAGAATGAGCAGTTCTTC.

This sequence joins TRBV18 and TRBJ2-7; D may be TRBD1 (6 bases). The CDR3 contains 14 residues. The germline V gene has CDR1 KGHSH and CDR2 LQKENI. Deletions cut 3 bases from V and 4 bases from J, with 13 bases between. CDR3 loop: CASSPTQGEYEQYF. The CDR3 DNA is TGTGCCAGCTCACCGACACAGGGAGAGTACGAGCAGTACTTC.

CDR3: CASSDRAQAVVGGKQYF. The CDR3 DNA sequence: TGTGCCAGCAGTGACCGGGCTCAAGCCGTCGTCGGGGGGAAGCAGTACTTC. The genes are TRBV2 and TRBJ2-7, with TRBD2 matching over 7 bases. Unmatched junction bases numbered 19, after V lost 3 bases and J lost 8 bases. The germline V gene has CDR1 SNHLY and CDR2 FYNNEI. The CDR3 loop spans 17 amino acids.

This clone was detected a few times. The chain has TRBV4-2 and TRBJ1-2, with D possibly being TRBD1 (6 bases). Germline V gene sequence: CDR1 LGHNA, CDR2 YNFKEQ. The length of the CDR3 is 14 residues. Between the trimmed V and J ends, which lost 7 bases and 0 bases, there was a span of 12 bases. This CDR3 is CASKMTGANYGYTF. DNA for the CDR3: TGTGCCAGCAAAATGACAGGAGCTAACTATGGCTACACCTTC.

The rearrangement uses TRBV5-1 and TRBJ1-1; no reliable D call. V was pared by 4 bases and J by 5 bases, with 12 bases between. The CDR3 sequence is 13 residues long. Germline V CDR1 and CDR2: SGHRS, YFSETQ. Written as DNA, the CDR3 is TGCGCCAGCAGCCGTCTAGGTGGGACTGAAGCTTTCTTT. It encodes CASSRLGGTEAFF.

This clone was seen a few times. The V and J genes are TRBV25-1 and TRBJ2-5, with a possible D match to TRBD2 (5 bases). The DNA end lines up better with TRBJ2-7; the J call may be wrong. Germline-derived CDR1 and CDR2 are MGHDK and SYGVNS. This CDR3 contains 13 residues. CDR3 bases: TGTGCCAGCATCGGGAAGCGCTCCTACGAGCAGTACTTC. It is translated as CASIGKRSYEQYF.

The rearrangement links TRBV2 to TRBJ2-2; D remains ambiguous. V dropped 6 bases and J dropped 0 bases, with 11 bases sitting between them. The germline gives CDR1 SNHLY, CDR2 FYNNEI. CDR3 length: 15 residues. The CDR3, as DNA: TGTGCCAGCAGGGCTCGAGGATCGAACACCGGGGAGCTGTTTTTT. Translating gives CASRARGSNTGELFF.

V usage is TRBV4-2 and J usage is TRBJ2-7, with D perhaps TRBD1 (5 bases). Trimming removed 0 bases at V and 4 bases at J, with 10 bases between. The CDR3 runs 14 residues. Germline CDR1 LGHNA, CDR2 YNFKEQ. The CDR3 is CASSQDVGLYEQYF. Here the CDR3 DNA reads TGTGCCAGCAGCCAAGATGTGGGGCTGTACGAGCAGTACTTC.

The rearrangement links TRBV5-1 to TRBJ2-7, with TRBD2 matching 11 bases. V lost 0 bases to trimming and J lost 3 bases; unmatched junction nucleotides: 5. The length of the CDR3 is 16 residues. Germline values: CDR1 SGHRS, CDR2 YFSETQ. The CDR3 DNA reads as TGCGCCAGCAGCTTGGTTAGCGGGGGGGCAGGCTACGAGCAGTACTTC. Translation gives CASSLVSGGAGYEQYF. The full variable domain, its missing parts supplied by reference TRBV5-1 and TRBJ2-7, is KAGVTQTPRYLIKTRGQQVTLSCSPISGHRSVSWYQQTPGQGLQFLFEYFSETQRNKGNFPGRFSGRQFSNSRSEMNVSTLELGDSALYLCASSLVSGGAGYEQYFGPGTRLTVT.

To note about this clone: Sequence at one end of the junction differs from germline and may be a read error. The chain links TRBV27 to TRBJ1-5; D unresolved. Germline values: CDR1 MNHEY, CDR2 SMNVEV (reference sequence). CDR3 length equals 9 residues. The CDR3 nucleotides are TGTGCCAGCCATCCCACGGGGAATTTT. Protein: CASHPTGNF.

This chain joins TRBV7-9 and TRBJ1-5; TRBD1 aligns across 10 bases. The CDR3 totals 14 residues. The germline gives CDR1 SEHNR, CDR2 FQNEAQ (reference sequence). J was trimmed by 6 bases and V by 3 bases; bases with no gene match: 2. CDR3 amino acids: CASSLGQGFQPQHF. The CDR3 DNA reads TGTGCCAGCAGCTTGGGACAGGGGTTTCAGCCCCAGCATTTT.

The CDR3 loop reads CASSFWAPNTEAFF. CDR3 in DNA: TGTGCCAGCAGCTTTTGGGCACCGAACACTGAAGCTTTCTTT. The chain carries TRBV5-4 and TRBJ1-1; D unclear. V lost 2 bases to trimming and J lost 1 base, with 9 bases between them. This CDR3 comprises 14 residues. Germline CDR1 SGHNT, CDR2 YYREEE (reference sequence). Variable domain in full (rest from reference TRBV5-4 and TRBJ1-1): ETGVTQSPTHLIKTRGQQVTLRCSSQSGHNTVSWYQQALGQGPQFIFQYYREEENGRGNFPPRFSGLQFPNYSSELNVNALELDDSALYLCASSFWAPNTEAFFGQGTRLTVV.

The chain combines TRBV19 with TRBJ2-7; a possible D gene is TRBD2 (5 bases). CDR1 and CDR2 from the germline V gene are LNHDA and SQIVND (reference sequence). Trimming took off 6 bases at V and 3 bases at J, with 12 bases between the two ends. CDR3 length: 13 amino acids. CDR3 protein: CASSRDPGYEQYF. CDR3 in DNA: TGTGCCAGTAGCCGGGATCCCGGCTACGAGCAGTACTTC.